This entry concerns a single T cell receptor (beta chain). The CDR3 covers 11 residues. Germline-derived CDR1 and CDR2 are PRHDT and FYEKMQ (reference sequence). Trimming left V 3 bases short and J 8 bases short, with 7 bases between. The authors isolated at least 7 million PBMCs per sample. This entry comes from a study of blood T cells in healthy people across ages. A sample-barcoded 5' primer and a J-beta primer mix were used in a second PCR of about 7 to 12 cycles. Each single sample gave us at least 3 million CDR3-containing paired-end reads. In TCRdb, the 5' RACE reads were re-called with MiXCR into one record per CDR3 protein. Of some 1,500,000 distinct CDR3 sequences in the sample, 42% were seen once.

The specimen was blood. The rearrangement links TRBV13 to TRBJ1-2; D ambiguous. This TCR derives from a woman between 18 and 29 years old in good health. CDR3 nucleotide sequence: TGTGCCAGCAGCTTGAGGGCAGGCTACACCTTC. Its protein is CASSLRAGYTF.